Listed below are T cell receptor beta chains from one sample, sequenced in a study of blood T cell repertoires in COVID-19. Assay: immunoSEQ multiplex PCR; the TCRdb copy retains only in-frame clones and omits some. The sample holds around 130,000 clones, 75% to 85% seen once. Sequenced material: peripheral blood. The receptors stem from a man older than 75 with acute or convalescent COVID-19. Each CDR3 is given with its conserved first and last residue. The D gene is left open where the match is weak. Clone size is shown for a subset of rows, as once, few, many or a class of expanded clone.

-	-	TRBV28	TRBJ1-4	-	CASSSSNEKLFF
-	-	TRBV11-3	TRBJ2-2	TGTGCCAGCAGCTCCTCTCGGACCGGGGAGCTGTTTTTT	CASSSSRTGELFF
-	TRBD1	TRBV19	TRBJ2-2	TGTGCCAGTAGCTCGCAGGGGGCCAGGAGAGACACCGGGGAGCTGTTTTTT	CASSSQGARRDTGELFF
-	-	TRBV5-1	TRBJ2-7	TGCGCCAGCAGCGGCGGGACGGCGAAGGACGAGCAGTACTTC	CASSGGTAKDEQYF
once	TRBD2	TRBV4-3	TRBJ2-7	TGCGCCAGCAGCAAAACTAGCGGGGGAGTCCACTACGAGCAGTACTTC	CASSKTSGGVHYEQYF
-	TRBD1	TRBV6-6	TRBJ2-7	TGTGCCAGCAGATACAGTCGGACAGGGGGAAAAGAGCAGTACTTC	CASRYSRTGGKEQYF
-	TRBD1	TRBV27	TRBJ2-1	TGTGCCAGCAGATCGTCCGGGACAGGGTACTACAATGAGCAGTTCTTC	CASRSSGTGYYNEQFF
-	TRBD1	TRBV19	TRBJ2-7	TGTGCCAGTAGTTCTAAGGGACAGAAAGTCGACTACGAGCAGTACTTC	CASSSKGQKVDYEQYF
-	-	TRBV5-1	TRBJ1-4	TGCGCCAGCAGCTTGGTGGCAGGGGATAATGAAAAACTGTTTTTT	CASSLVAGDNEKLFF
-	-	TRBV5-1	TRBJ1-2	TGCGCCAGTTCTTACATTTCTAACTATGGCTACACCTTC	CASSYISNYGYTF
-	-	TRBV18	TRBJ2-7	TGTGCCAGCTCACCACGATGGACAGCCGACTACGAGCAGTACTTC	CASSPRWTADYEQYF
-	-	TRBV5-4	TRBJ1-2	TGTGCCAGCAGCTTGTCTTTTACTAAAGGGGACTATGGCTACACCTTC	CASSLSFTKGDYGYTF
once	-	TRBV6-1	TRBJ2-7	TGTGCCAGCAGTGAGTCATTTCCCGGGGCCTACGAGCAGTACTTC	CASSESFPGAYEQYF
-	TRBD2	TRBV7-2	TRBJ2-3	TGTGCCAGCAGGATCCCGGGAGGGGCGGGAGATACGCAGTATTTT	CASRIPGGAGDTQYF
-	-	TRBV6-1	TRBJ2-5	TGTGCCAGCAGTGATGGGAAAGGGGGTAAGACCCAGTACTTC	CASSDGKGGKTQYF
-	-	TRBV30	TRBJ2-5	TGTGCCTGGACGAGGGGACTGGGCCCGAAAAAGACCCAGTACTTC	CAWTRGLGPKKTQYF
-	-	TRBV5-6	TRBJ1-1	TGTGCCAGCAGCTTGGGAGTAGGGGTGAACACTGAAGCTTTCTTT	CASSLGVGVNTEAFF